Listed here is a single T cell receptor (beta chain). Which antigen it targets is not known. No base quality information exists; no much larger clone differs at one position. The source of the sample is a study of blood T cell repertoires in COVID-19 (dated by TCRdb to about 2020). With regard to the full study: The collaborator samples originated in the United States, Italy and Spain and spanned the acute and convalescent phases of COVID-19. Samples were obtained from the ongoing ImmuneRACE study (first 160 participants) and from 1,254 subjects provided by 6 global collaborators. Deeply sampled blood TCRbeta repertoires from subjects exposed to, actively infected with, or recovered from COVID-19 were included in the dataset. Where available, HLA class I and class II types were taken from metadata supplied by the sample provider and were not determined by assay-based typing. Sample metadata almost always included a de-identified subject ID, COVID-19 status, age in years and sex. The repertoires were released in a freely available public database meant as a resource for research on the immune response to SARS-CoV-2. The material from the prospective study consisted of cDNA or gDNA derived from T cells, B-cell-depleted T cells, or PBMCs. Study-wide conclusions, independent of this receptor: The amount of clinical and demographic metadata varied by source and participant and was provided uncurated.

The immunoSEQ Assay, a bias-controlled multiplex PCR, was used to amplify TCRbeta CDR3 regions from genomic DNA. On the study's bioinformatics: The number of nucleated cells in each sample was estimated from the amplification of reference gene primers within the assay. To quantify the absolute abundance of each unique TCRbeta CDR3 rearrangement, sequence reads were collapsed and filtered. For each sample, productive Simpson clonality was calculated by taking the square root of Simpson's diversity index across productive rearrangements. TCRdb limited this immuneACCESS table to in-frame rearrangements with V and J called. A share of clones is missing; checked studies link under half to unresolved V genes, and the rest is unexplained. V and J calls and clone size are given by that table; D and trimming were obtained from the DNA. A total of roughly 200,000 clones appear in this sample, about four fifths of them only once. Jointly, the top ten make up approximately 5.9% of the sample.

One collaborating source in Seattle enrolled patients while the patients were actively infected and followed the patients over time throughout the course of disease. Collaborating institutions collected whole blood in K2EDTA tubes following their own protocols. Collaborator samples were shipped for TCRbeta analysis as frozen whole blood, isolated PBMCs, or DNA extracted from either sample type. Looking up the germline V gene (reference sequence) yields CDR1 LNHDA and CDR2 SQIVND. The V end gives up 4 bases and the J end 5 bases, leaving 13 bases in the junction not matched to a gene. The CDR3 spans 16 residues, from the cysteine through the phenylalanine. CDR3 DNA only is kept here, 48 bases in frame from base 1.

Material: peripheral blood. This receptor was taken from a middle-aged woman with COVID-19, enrolled during active disease. Here the chain combines TRBV19 and TRBJ2-7; 8 junctional bases match TRBD1. The CDR3 protein sequence reads: CASSRPPGQALNEQYF. The DNA reads TGTGCCAGTAGTAGACCGCCGGGACAGGCCTTAAACGAGCAGTACTTC.